A single sample gave rise to the 24 T cell receptor beta chains below, sequenced in a study of monozygotic twins with inflammatory bowel disease. TCRdb re-called the 5' RACE reads; every CDR3 protein appears as one record, without DNA. This listing includes about 330,000 distinct CDR3 sequences. The specimen was blood. These receptors originate from a human donor with ulcerative colitis or Crohn's disease, or a healthy co-twin of an affected twin (not recorded which).

The chain has TRBV12-3 or TRBV12-4 and TRBJ1-3. The CDR3 covers 14 residues. CDR3 loop: CASSSGIIGNTIYF.

This chain uses TRBV19 with TRBJ1-5. Germline lookup yields CDR1 LNHDA and CDR2 SQIVND (reference sequence). This CDR3 has 16 amino acids. The CDR3 sequence: CASSPVAEFSNQPQHF.

The rearrangement uses TRBV18 and TRBJ2-2; checking the TCRdb D call of TRBD2 is not possible without DNA. This CDR3 is 17 amino acids long. The V gene's germline CDR1 is KGHSH and CDR2 LQKENI. This CDR3 is CASSPRRLVENTGELFF.

This sequence joins TRBV15 and TRBJ2-7; no DNA is available, so the TRBD1 call from TCRdb remains unchecked. Germline V lookup: CDR1 LNHNV, CDR2 YYDKDF (reference sequence). The CDR3 spans 16 residues. CDR3: CATSREGRGPFHEQYF.

V and J are TRBV20-1 and TRBJ1-2; with no DNA, the TCRdb D assignment of TRBD1 cannot be verified. The CDR3 spans 14 residues. Germline-derived CDR1 and CDR2 are DFQATT and SNEGSKA (reference sequence). This chain's CDR3 is CSARDPGTGVGYTF.

CDR3 in amino acids: CSASGLGPYEQYF. The V gene is TRBV20-1, the J gene TRBJ2-7. CDR1 and CDR2 from the germline V gene are DFQATT and SNEGSKA (reference sequence). The CDR3 is 13 amino acids.

The CDR3 here is CATSPGLAGMKDTQYF. The chain is built from TRBV15 and TRBJ2-3; as DNA is missing, the TRBD2 call by TCRdb cannot be tested. From germline, CDR1 is LNHNV and CDR2 YYDKDF (reference sequence). The CDR3 loop spans 16 amino acids.

This chain links TRBV7-2 with TRBJ2-7; TCRdb reports TRBD1, a call that lacks DNA to check it against. CDR1 and CDR2 from the germline V gene are SGHTA and FQGNSA. This CDR3 is built from 14 residues. CDR3 protein: CASSLAGTHYEQYF.

V is TRBV20-1 and J is TRBJ2-1; the D call from TCRdb, TRBD2, cannot be confirmed without DNA. CDR3 size: 16 residues. Looked up from germline, CDR1 is DFQATT and CDR2 is SNEGSKA (reference sequence). The CDR3 loop reads CSAIRRGGGDDNEQFF.

The chain joins TRBV20-1 to TRBJ2-7; as DNA is missing, the TRBD1 call by TCRdb cannot be tested. The CDR3 is made up of 14 amino acids. Germline assignment: CDR1 DFQATT and CDR2 SNEGSKA (reference sequence). CDR3: CSGTGDKAGYEQYF.

The chain uses TRBV15 and TRBJ2-7; TCRdb designates TRBD2, a call that cannot be tested without DNA. Per germline, CDR1 LNHNV and CDR2 YYDKDF (reference sequence). The CDR3 runs 16 residues. The CDR3 is CATSGTSPGLSYEQYF.

This chain connects TRBV29-1 to TRBJ2-1. The CDR3 length is 12 residues. Germline CDR1 and CDR2: SQVTM and ANQGSEA. The CDR3: CSAGTSVNEQFF.

This chain links TRBV7-9 with TRBJ1-1; TCRdb gives TRBD1 as the D gene, but with no DNA this cannot be confirmed. Germline CDR1 SEHNR, CDR2 FQNEAQ (reference sequence). This CDR3 comprises 15 residues. The CDR3 here is CASSLERGWSTEAFF.

The rearrangement links TRBV28 to TRBJ1-1; TCRdb's D call of TRBD1 is untestable without DNA. The germline V gene has CDR1 MDHEN and CDR2 SYDVKM. This CDR3 spans 13 amino acids. The CDR3 loop is CASMGQGTTEAFF. The full variable domain, rest sourced from reference TRBV28 and TRBJ1-1, is DVKVTQSSRYLVKRTGEKVFLECVQDMDHENMFWYRQDPGLGLRLIYFSYDVKMKEKGDIPEGYSVSREKKERFSLILESASTNQTSMYLCASMGQGTTEAFFGQGTRLTVV.

The CDR3 here is CASSQDWVSYNEQFF. This chain connects TRBV3-1 to TRBJ2-1. The CDR3 loop spans 15 amino acids. The germline CDR1 and CDR2 sequences are LGHDT and YNNKEL (reference sequence).

V and J are TRBV29-1 and TRBJ2-3; TCRdb's D call, TRBD1, is unchecked because there is no DNA. Germline CDR1 is SQVTM and CDR2 is ANQGSEA. This CDR3 has 12 residues. CDR3 amino acids: CSVPQGADTQYF.

The genes are TRBV12-3 or TRBV12-4 and TRBJ2-1; with no DNA, the TCRdb D assignment of TRBD2 cannot be verified. The CDR3 totals 17 residues. The CDR3 reads CASSSTSGQYSYNEQFF.

The chain couples TRBV29-1 to TRBJ2-1. The length of the CDR3 is 12 residues. CDR1 is SQVTM, CDR2 ANQGSEA, per germline. The chain's CDR3 is CSVEGALNEQFF.

This chain's CDR3 is CASSPSGAQDDEQYF. This chain links TRBV7-3 with TRBJ2-7; the TCRdb call, TRBD1, lacks DNA for checking. This CDR3 spans 15 amino acids. Germline CDR1 reads SGHTA; CDR2 reads FQGTGA.

The V gene is TRBV5-5, the J gene TRBJ2-1; the TCRdb D gene call, TRBD1, has no DNA to confirm it. CDR3 length: 16 residues. CDR1 and CDR2 from the germline V gene are SGHKS and YYEKEE (reference sequence). This CDR3 is CASSYVPPGPNNEQFF.

V and J are TRBV20-1 and TRBJ1-1; as DNA is missing, the TRBD1 call by TCRdb cannot be tested. The CDR3 sequence is 15 residues long. Looked up from germline, CDR1 is DFQATT and CDR2 is SNEGSKA (reference sequence). CDR3 amino acids: CSARDPDLGATEAFF.

The CDR3 here is CASSLTGEQFF. The chain uses TRBV4-1 and TRBJ2-1. This CDR3 is 11 amino acids long. The germline V gene encodes CDR1 MGHRA and CDR2 YSYEKL.

The chain links TRBV28 to TRBJ2-3; TCRdb's assignment of TRBD1 cannot be checked, as there is no DNA. The germline CDR1 and CDR2 sequences are MDHEN and SYDVKM. This CDR3 has 14 amino acids. CDR3 residues: CASSPQQGTDTQYF.

CDR3 sequence reads: CASSQGRASHNEQFF. The rearrangement links TRBV3-1 to TRBJ2-1; the TRBD1 assignment by TCRdb is unverifiable without DNA. The CDR3 totals 15 residues. CDR1 is LGHDT, CDR2 YNNKEL, per germline (reference sequence).